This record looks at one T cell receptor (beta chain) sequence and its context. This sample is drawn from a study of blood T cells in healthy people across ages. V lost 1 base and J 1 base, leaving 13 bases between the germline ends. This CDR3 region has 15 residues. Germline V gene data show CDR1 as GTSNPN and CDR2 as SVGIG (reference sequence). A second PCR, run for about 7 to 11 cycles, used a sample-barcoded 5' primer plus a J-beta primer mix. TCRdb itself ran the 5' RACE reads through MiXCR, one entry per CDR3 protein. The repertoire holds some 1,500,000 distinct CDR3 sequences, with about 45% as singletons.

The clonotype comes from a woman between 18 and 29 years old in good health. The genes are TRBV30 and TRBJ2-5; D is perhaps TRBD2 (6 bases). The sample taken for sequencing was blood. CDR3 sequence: CAWSDPRGGQETQYF. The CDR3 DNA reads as TGTGCCTGGAGTGACCCCCGGGGAGGCCAAGAGACCCAGTACTTC. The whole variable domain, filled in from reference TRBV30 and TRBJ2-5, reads SQTIHQWPATLVQPVGSPLSLECTVEGTSNPNLYWYRQAAGRGLQLLFYSVGIGQISSEVPQNLSASRPQDRQFILSSKKLLLSDSGFYLCAWSDPRGGQETQYFGPGTRLLVL.